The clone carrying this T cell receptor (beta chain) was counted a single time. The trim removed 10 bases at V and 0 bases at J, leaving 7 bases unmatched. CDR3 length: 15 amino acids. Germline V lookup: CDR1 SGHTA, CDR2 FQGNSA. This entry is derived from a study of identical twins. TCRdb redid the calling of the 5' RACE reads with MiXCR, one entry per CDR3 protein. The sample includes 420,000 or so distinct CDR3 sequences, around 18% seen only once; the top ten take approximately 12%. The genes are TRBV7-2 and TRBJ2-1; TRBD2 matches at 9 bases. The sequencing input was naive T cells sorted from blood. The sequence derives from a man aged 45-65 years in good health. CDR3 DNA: TGTGCCACCAGACTAGCGGACGTCTCCTACAATGAGCAGTTCTTC. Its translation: CATRLADVSYNEQFF.